This is a list of T cell receptor beta chains from one sample in a study of shared clonotypes between healthy human individuals. Sequencing was performed with immunoSEQ multiplex PCR; in TCRdb, only in-frame clones are kept and a portion is missing. The data contain approximately 320,000 clones, around 90% of them seen just once; the ten biggest clones take up roughly 15%. The sequenced material came from memory CD8+ T cells sorted from blood. The receptors here all came from a man between 18 and 35 years old in good health. Both conserved end residues are part of each CDR3. Clone size is given for some rows only: seen once, a few or many times, or a class if the clone is expanded.

len	v_gene	j_gene	abundance	CDR3aa
16	TRBV4-1	TRBJ2-3	-	CASSQDGSGRTDTQYF
18	TRBV27	TRBJ2-7	once	CASSLGGQIGYYSYEQYF
12	TRBV10-3	TRBJ2-7	-	CAVTSELREQYF
15	TRBV27	TRBJ2-7	once	CASSDPGLAGDEQYF
17	TRBV4-1	TRBJ2-1	-	CASSPPFSGLSYNEQFF
14	TRBV7-9	TRBJ2-1	many	CASSYQGGYSEQFF
18	TRBV11-2	TRBJ1-4	-	CASSGNPWDGATNEKLFF
13	TRBV2	TRBJ1-1	-	CASRPVSNTEAFF
14	TRBV2	TRBJ2-3	-	CASSVGPSTDTQYF
16	TRBV4-1	TRBJ1-1	-	CASSFVLGEGNTEAFF
15	TRBV19	TRBJ2-1	-	CASSHLAGGGNEQFF
14	TRBV7-8	TRBJ2-3	-	CASSSAGGTDTQYF
11	TRBV7-8	TRBJ1-5	-	CASSLAGPQHF
11	TRBV7-9	TRBJ2-1	-	CASSLESEQFF